Shown below are 5 T cell receptor beta chains from a single sample sequenced in a study of tumor-infiltrating lymphocytes in primary liver carcinoma. A constant-region primer primed TCR beta cDNA synthesis from about 550 ng of total RNA. The TCR beta library was amplified through three nested multiplex PCR rounds in a modified ARM-PCR procedure. Investigators reported that the first two PCR rounds, at roughly 10 cycles each, used TRBV1-TRBV30 forward primers with a C-beta reverse primer. TCRdb reprocessed the multiplex PCR reads via MiXCR and lists one record per CDR3 protein. This table has 75,000 to 80,000 distinct CDR3 sequences, approximately 62% appearing once. From about 20-30 mg of unsorted bulk tissue, DNA and RNA were co-extracted together. Sequencing input: tumor-adjacent normal liver tissue. The receptors shown here come from a man aged 40-55 years with primary liver carcinoma and hepatitis B virus infection.

Points on this clonotype: A junction boundary mismatches the germline segment, possibly from a read error. V usage is TRBV6-1 and J usage is TRBJ2-2, with a possible D match to TRBD2 (5 bases). This CDR3 contains 15 residues. The germline V gene has CDR1 MNHNS and CDR2 SASEGT. CDR3 sequence (DNA): TGTGGCAGCAGTAATGGGTCCGGAGGCACCGGGGAGCTGTTTTTT. As protein: CGSSNGSGGTGELFF.

In regard to this clonotype: Germline is not matched at one junction end, which may reflect a read error. The chain couples TRBV11-1 to TRBJ2-1; D might be TRBD2 (7 bases). In germline, CDR1 is SGHAT, CDR2 FQDESV (reference sequence). The CDR3 is 15 amino acids. The CDR3 region is CVIREGTILSNEQFF. The CDR3 nucleotides are TGTGTCATCAGGGAGGGGACAATCCTCTCCAATGAGCAATTCTTC.

Regarding this clonotype: The junction departs from germline at one end; a sequencing error may be responsible. The chain employs TRBV6-2 or TRBV6-3 and TRBJ2-1; D not resolved. Per germline, CDR1 MNHEY and CDR2 SVGEGT. CDR3 length: 14 residues. CDR3 sequence (DNA): TGTGCCAGCAGTCCTGACCACTACCGCAATGAGCAGTACTTT. Translating it yields CASSPDHYRNEQYF.

J is TRBJ2-1 and V is TRBV6-2 or TRBV6-3; D unresolved. Germline V gene data show CDR1 as MNHEY and CDR2 as SVGEGT. CDR3 length: 12 amino acids. V lost 3 bases to trimming and J lost 9 bases, with 9 bases between them. CDR3 amino acids: CASSYGMCEQFF. The CDR3 DNA is TGTGCCAGCAGTTATGGTATGTGTGAGCAGTTCTTC.

Worth noting for this clonotype: Just one base apart from a much larger clone, this may be a read error. J is TRBJ2-7 and V is TRBV28; D call uncertain. The CDR3 contains 11 residues. Germline V lookup: CDR1 MDHEN, CDR2 SYDVKM. CDR3 sequence (DNA): TGTGTCAGCAGTTTTAGATACGAGCAGTACTTC. Translation: CVSSFRYEQYF. The variable domain in full, with the rest retrieved from reference TRBV28 and TRBJ2-7, is DVKVTQSSRYLVKRTGEKVFLECVQDMDHENMFWYRQDPGLGLRLIYFSYDVKMKEKGDIPEGYSVSREKKERFSLILESASTNQTSMYLCVSSFRYEQYFGPGTRLTVT.